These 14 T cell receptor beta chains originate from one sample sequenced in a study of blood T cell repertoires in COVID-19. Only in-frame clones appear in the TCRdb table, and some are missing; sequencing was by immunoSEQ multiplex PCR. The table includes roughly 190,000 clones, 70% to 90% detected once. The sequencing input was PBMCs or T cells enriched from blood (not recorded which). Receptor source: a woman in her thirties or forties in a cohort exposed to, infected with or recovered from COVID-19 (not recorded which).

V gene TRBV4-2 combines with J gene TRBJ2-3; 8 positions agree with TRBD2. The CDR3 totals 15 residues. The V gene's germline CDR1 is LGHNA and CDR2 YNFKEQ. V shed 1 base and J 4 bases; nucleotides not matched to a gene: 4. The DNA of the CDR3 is TGTGCCAGCAGCCAAGCGGGGGGGGATGCAGATACGCAGTATTTT. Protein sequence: CASSQAGGDADTQYF.

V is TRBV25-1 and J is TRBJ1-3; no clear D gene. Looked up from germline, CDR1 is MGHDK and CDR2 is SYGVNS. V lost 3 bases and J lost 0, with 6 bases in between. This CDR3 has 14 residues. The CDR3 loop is CASSDSSSGNTIYF. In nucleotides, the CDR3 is TGTGCCAGCAGTGATAGTAGCTCTGGAAACACCATATATTTT.

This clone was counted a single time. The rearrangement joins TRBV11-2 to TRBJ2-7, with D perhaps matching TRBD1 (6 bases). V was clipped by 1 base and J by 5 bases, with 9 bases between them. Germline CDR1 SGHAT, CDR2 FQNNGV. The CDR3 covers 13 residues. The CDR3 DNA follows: TGTGCCAGCAGCTTAGGGACAGCCCACGAGCAGTACTTC. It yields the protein CASSLGTAHEQYF.

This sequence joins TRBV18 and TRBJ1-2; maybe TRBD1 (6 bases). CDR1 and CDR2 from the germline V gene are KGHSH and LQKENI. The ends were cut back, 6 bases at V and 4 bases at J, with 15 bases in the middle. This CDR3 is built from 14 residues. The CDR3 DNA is TGTGCCAGCTCCTTAGGACAGCTCTCCTATGGCTACACCTTC. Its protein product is CASSLGQLSYGYTF.

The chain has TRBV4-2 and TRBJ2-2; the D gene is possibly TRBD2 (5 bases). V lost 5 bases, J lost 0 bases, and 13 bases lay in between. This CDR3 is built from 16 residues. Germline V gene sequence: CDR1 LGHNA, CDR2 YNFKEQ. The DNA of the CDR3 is TGTGCCAGCAGCTTAGAGAGGGCGGCGAACACCGGGGAGCTGTTTTTT. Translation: CASSLERAANTGELFF.

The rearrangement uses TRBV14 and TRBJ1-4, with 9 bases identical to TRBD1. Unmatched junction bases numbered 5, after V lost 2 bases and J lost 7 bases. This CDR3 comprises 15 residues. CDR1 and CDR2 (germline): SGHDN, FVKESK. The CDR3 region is CASSQRRTGVEKLFF. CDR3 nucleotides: TGTGCCAGCAGCCAAAGGCGGACAGGGGTTGAAAAACTGTTTTTT.

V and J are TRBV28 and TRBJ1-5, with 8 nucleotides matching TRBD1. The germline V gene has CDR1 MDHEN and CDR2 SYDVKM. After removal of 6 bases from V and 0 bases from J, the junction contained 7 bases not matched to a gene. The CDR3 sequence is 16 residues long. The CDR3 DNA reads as TGTGCCAGCAGCGTCAGGGGGCAGGGTAGCAATCAGCCCCAGCATTTT. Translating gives CASSVRGQGSNQPQHF.

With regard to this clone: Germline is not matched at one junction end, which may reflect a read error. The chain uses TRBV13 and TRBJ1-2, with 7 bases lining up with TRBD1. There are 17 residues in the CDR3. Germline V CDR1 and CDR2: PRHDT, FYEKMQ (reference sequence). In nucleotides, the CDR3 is TGTGCCAGCAGGTTAGCCAGGGGGGCACGGTCTAACTATGGCTACACCTTC. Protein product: CASRLARGARSNYGYTF.

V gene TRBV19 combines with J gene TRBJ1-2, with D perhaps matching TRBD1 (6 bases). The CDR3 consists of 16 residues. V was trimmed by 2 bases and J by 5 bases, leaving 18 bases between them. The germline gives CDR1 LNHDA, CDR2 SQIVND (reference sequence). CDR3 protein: CASSISLRGKLYGYTF. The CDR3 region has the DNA TGTGCCAGTAGTATATCCCTCAGGGGAAAGCTATATGGCTACACCTTC.

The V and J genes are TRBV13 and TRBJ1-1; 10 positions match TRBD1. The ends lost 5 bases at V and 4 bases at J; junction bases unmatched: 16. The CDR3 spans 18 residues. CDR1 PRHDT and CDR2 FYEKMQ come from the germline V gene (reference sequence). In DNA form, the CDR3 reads TGTGCCAGCAGCCCGGGATCCGGGACAGGGGTTTTCGGCACTGAAGCTTTCTTT. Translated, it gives CASSPGSGTGVFGTEAFF.

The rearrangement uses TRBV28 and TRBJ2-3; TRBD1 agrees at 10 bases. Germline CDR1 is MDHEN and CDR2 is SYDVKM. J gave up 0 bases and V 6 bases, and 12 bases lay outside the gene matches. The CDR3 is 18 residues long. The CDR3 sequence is CASSPGTGATWSTDTQYF. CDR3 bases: TGTGCCAGCAGCCCCGGGACAGGGGCGACGTGGAGCACAGATACGCAGTATTTT.

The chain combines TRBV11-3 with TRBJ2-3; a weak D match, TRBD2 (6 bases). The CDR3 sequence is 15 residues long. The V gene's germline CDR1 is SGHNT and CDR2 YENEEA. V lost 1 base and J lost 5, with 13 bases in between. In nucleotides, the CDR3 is TGTGCCAGCAGCTTAGCGTCCGGGGGAGAAGATACGCAGTATTTT. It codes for CASSLASGGEDTQYF.

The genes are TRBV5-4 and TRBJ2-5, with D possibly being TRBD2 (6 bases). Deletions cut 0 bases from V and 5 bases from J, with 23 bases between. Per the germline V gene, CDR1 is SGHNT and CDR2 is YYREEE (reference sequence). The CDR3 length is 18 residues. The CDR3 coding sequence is TGTGCCAGCAGCTTGGGGGGAGGTGCAGCGGCCCCCAGCGAGACCCAGTACTTC. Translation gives CASSLGGGAAAPSETQYF. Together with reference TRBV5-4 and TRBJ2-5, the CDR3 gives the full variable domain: ETGVTQSPTHLIKTRGQQVTLRCSSQSGHNTVSWYQQALGQGPQFIFQYYREEENGRGNFPPRFSGLQFPNYSSELNVNALELDDSALYLCASSLGGGAAAPSETQYFGPGTRLLVL.

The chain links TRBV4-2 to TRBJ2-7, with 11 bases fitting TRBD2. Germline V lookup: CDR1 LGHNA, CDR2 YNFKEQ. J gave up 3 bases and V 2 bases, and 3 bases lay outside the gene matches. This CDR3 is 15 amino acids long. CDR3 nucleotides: TGTGCCAGCAGCCAACCGACTAGCGGGAACTACGAGCAGTACTTC. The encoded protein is CASSQPTSGNYEQYF.